This entry concerns a single T cell receptor (beta chain). This clone was detected a few times. What antigen it recognizes has not been identified. Within one base of it there is no much larger clone, and no base qualities were kept. The immunoSEQ assay at survey resolution was used to sequence TCRbeta rearrangements from genomic DNA. The published analysis was carried out like this. In the TCR sequencing data, the lowest productive clonotype frequency that could be detected was 2.59 x 10-5. Only productive TCRbeta rearrangements, meaning sequences that were complete and in-frame, were kept for the analyses. The clonality of each sample was calculated as Simpson clonality in the immunoSEQ Analyzer version 3.0. Clones were binned by frequency as very rare, small, medium, large (1-20%) or hyperexpanded (>20%). Generation probabilities were estimated with OLGA 1.2.3, V-gene circos plots were made with VDJtools, specificities were searched in VDJdb, and CDR3 motifs were identified with GLIPH. TCRdb took over this immuneACCESS table, retaining in-frame rearrangements with V and J assigned. Such tables are incomplete; in checked studies, under half of the missing clones stem from an unresolved V gene, and the remainder is unexplained. V and J calls and clone size are copied from that table; D and trimming were computed from the DNA. The sample data list about 31,000 clones, and around nine tenths of these were observed just once. About 0.41% of the sample is held by the ten biggest clonotypes.

These data belong to a study of STAT5B mutations in CD4+ large granular lymphocyte leukemia (dated by TCRdb to about 2022). Notes on the research overall: Among the healthy controls, the CDR3 'QG' motif was associated with a particular HLA allele. TCRbeta repertoires of CD4+ T-cell large granular lymphocyte leukemia patients were compared with those of healthy blood donors. Flow cytometry on FACSCanto II or FACSVerse confirmed that purified fractions exceeded 95% purity among lymphocytes.

The CDR3 covers 13 residues, taking in both the cysteine and the phenylalanine. Only the CDR3 DNA is retained, 39 bases long and in frame from the first base. V is shortened by 0 bases, J by 6 bases, and the region joining them spans 6 bases. For CDR1 and CDR2, the germline V gene lists SNHLY and FYNNEI. What the authors observed across the whole study: Data were not HLA-matched; higher clonality in CD4+ versus CD8+ T-LGLL could reflect the relatively small sample size. Compared with healthy CD4+ repertoires, CD4-sorted patient repertoires appeared more clonal, and this difference remained even after the putative leukemic clones were removed. Enrichment of TRBV06-family usage was observed among the top patient clones (8/27) relative to healthy controls (2/35). Main leukemic clonotypes were private to each patient, although roughly 23% appeared at low frequency in other patients' non-leukemic repertoires.

The healthy controls were 37 blood donors, and the buffy coats of these donors were supplied by the Finnish Red Cross blood service. All TCR-sequenced material derived from peripheral blood: patient blood samples and healthy donor buffy coats. Peripheral blood mononuclear cells were isolated by Ficoll-Hypaque gradient centrifugation. CD4+ cells were purified magnetically from the buffy coats of healthy controls. The Gentra Puregene Cell and Tissue kit was used to extract genomic DNA, and a Qubit 2.0 fluorometer was used to measure the amount of genomic DNA. Sequenced: CD4+ T cells from blood buffy coats. The sequence is built from TRBV2 and TRBJ1-5, with no reliable assignment of the D segment. The origin of this receptor is a human donor in good health. The CDR3 sequence is CASSEAPGQPQHF. The nucleotide sequence is given as TGTGCCAGCAGTGAAGCGCCAGGTCAGCCCCAGCATTTT. The full variable domain, completed from the reference TRBV2 and TRBJ1-5 proteins outside the CDR3, reads EPEVTQTPSHQVTQMGQEVILRCVPISNHLYFYWYRQILGQKVEFLVSFYNNEISEKSEIFDDQFSVERPDGSNFTLKIRSTKLEDSAMYFCASSEAPGQPQHFGDGTRLSIL.